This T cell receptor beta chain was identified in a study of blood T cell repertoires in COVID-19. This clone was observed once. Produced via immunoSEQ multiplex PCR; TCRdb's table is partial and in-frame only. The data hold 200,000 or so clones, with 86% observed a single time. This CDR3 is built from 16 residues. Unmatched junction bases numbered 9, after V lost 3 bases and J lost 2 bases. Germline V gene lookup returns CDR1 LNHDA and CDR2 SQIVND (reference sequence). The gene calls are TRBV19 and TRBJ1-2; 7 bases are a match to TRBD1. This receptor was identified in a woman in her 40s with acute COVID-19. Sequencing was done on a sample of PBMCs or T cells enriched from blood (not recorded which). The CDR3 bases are TGTGCCAGTAGTATGCGTCTCGGACAGGAGAACTATGGCTACACCTTC. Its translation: CASSMRLGQENYGYTF.